These 25 T cell receptor beta chains share one sample of origin, sequenced in a study of blood T cells in healthy people across ages. Primers used in a second PCR of roughly 7 to 12 cycles were a sample-barcoded 5' primer and a J-beta primer mix. TCRdb used MiXCR to reprocess the 5' RACE reads, holding one entry per CDR3 protein. This sample yields about 580,000 distinct CDR3 sequences, of which under 55% are seen a single time; approximately 25% belongs to the top ten. Sequences were obtained from blood. These receptors were collected from an elderly man in good health.

The chain couples TRBV24-1 to TRBJ2-3; D gene unclear. V dropped 6 bases and J dropped 5 bases, with 5 bases sitting between them. The germline V gene has CDR1 KGHDR and CDR2 SFDVKD. This CDR3 is built from 11 residues. The DNA for the CDR3 is TGTGCCACCAGTAGAAGAGATACGCAGTATTTT. This gives the protein CATSRRDTQYF.

The chain couples TRBV28 to TRBJ2-1; the match to TRBD2 covers 7 bases. This CDR3 has 16 residues. The V segment lost 4 bases and the J segment 1 base; nucleotides outside the gene matches: 7. In germline, CDR1 is MDHEN, CDR2 SYDVKM. The CDR3 loop reads CASSSRLAVSYNEQFF. CDR3 bases: TGTGCCAGCAGTTCTAGGCTAGCGGTTTCCTACAATGAGCAGTTCTTC.

The V call is TRBV5-1, the J call TRBJ2-7; a possible D gene is TRBD2 (6 bases). From germline, CDR1 is SGHRS and CDR2 YFSETQ. V lost 6 bases and J 0 bases, leaving 10 bases between the germline ends. The CDR3 runs 13 residues. DNA for the CDR3: TGCGCCAGCAATCGCGGGGACTCCTACGAGCAGTACTTC. Amino acid sequence: CASNRGDSYEQYF.

The DNA of the CDR3 is TGCAGTGTTAGGGGCAGCTCCACAGATACGCAGTATTTT. Translated: CSVRGSSTDTQYF. The chain uses TRBV20-1 and TRBJ2-3; D may be TRBD1 (5 bases). In germline, CDR1 is DFQATT, CDR2 SNEGSKA (reference sequence). There are 13 residues in the CDR3. V was pared by 7 bases and J by 2 bases, with 13 bases between.

This chain joins TRBV5-1 and TRBJ2-7; a possible D gene is TRBD1 (5 bases). Trimming removed 4 bases from V and 6 bases from J, with 20 bases in between. Looked up from germline, CDR1 is SGHRS and CDR2 is YFSETQ. The CDR3 runs 15 residues. Written as DNA, the CDR3 is TGCGCCAGCAGCCTGCAGGGCTCCGGGCCTCGCGAGCAGTACTTC. Amino acid sequence: CASSLQGSGPREQYF.

The rearrangement joins TRBV5-1 to TRBJ2-7, with 8 bases aligning to TRBD1. The CDR3 has 14 amino acids. Trimming at V came to 4 bases and at J to 0 bases, leaving 3 bases not matched to a gene. CDR1 is SGHRS, CDR2 YFSETQ, per germline. In nucleotides, the CDR3 is TGCGCCAGCAGCCAAACAGGGGGCTCCTACGAGCAGTACTTC. Translation gives CASSQTGGSYEQYF.

This clonotype showed up just a few times. This sequence joins TRBV5-1 and TRBJ2-3; a weak D match, TRBD2 (6 bases). The CDR3 extends over 17 amino acids. The germline V gene has CDR1 SGHRS and CDR2 YFSETQ. V was clipped by 1 base and J by 1 base, with 16 bases between them. CDR3 in DNA: TGCGCCAGCAGCTTGCTGGGACTTCGGGCACGCACAGATACGCAGTATTTT. This codes for CASSLLGLRARTDTQYF.

The gene calls are TRBV6-1 and TRBJ1-6; D might be TRBD1 (6 bases). Deletions cut 3 bases from V and 6 bases from J, with 9 bases between. The CDR3 totals 14 residues. CDR1 and CDR2 from the germline V gene are MNHNS and SASEGT. The CDR3, as DNA: TGTGCCAGCAGTGAGGACAGATTTAATTCACCCCTCCACTTT. It translates to CASSEDRFNSPLHF.

This clonotype was recorded a few times. The chain joins TRBV5-5 to TRBJ1-5, with 7 bases identical to TRBD1. V dropped 5 bases and J dropped 7; count of bases not matched to a gene: 9. CDR3 length equals 14 residues. CDR1 is SGHKS and CDR2 is YYEKEE in the germline V gene (reference sequence). For the CDR3, the DNA is TGTGCCAGCAGTTGGGACAGCGGGGGACAGCCCCAGCATTTT. Protein: CASSWDSGGQPQHF.

A few counts support this clonotype. This chain joins TRBV4-3 and TRBJ2-4; 9 bases are shared with TRBD1. The germline V gene encodes CDR1 LGHNA and CDR2 YSLEER. The CDR3 is 17 amino acids. V dropped 5 bases and J dropped 5; count of bases not matched to a gene: 13. CDR3 nucleotide sequence: TGCGCCAGCAGCTCCGATCTTGACAGGGGGATCCAAAACATTCAGTACTTC. Its translation is CASSSDLDRGIQNIQYF.

The rearrangement joins TRBV20-1 to TRBJ2-1; no clear D. The length of the CDR3 is 14 residues. The V gene's germline CDR1 is DFQATT and CDR2 SNEGSKA (reference sequence). V lost 3 bases and J 6 bases, leaving 15 bases between the germline ends. The CDR3 DNA sequence: TGCAGTGCTAGGGTATCACCGGCACTCAATGAGCAGTTCTTC. It translates to CSARVSPALNEQFF.

This chain joins TRBV28 and TRBJ2-1, with 8 nucleotides matching TRBD2. The CDR3 length is 17 residues. Per the germline V gene, CDR1 is MDHEN and CDR2 is SYDVKM. Trimming cost V 8 bases and J 1 base; bases outside gene matches: 13. The CDR3 sequence is CASSTPISGGSYNEQFF. CDR3 coding DNA: TGTGCCAGCTCAACCCCGATTTCGGGAGGGTCCTACAATGAGCAGTTCTTC.

V gene TRBV7-9 combines with J gene TRBJ2-7; D possibly matches TRBD1 or TRBD2 (5 bases each). Germline values: CDR1 SEHNR, CDR2 FQNEAQ (reference sequence). The CDR3 loop spans 13 amino acids. Deletions cut 2 bases from V and 7 bases from J, with 12 bases between. CDR3 loop: CASSLWDVREQYF. CDR3 DNA sequence: TGTGCCAGCAGCTTATGGGACGTCCGGGAGCAGTACTTC.

The J gene is TRBJ2-1, the V gene TRBV20-1; D is possibly TRBD1 or TRBD2 (5 bases each). The CDR3 has 15 residues. CDR1 DFQATT and CDR2 SNEGSKA come from the germline V gene (reference sequence). Trimming took 5 bases from V and 7 from J, leaving 21 bases between them. The CDR3 DNA follows: TGCAGTGCTGTTCAGGGCCTACGGGATCCGAATGAGCAGTTCTTC. This translates into CSAVQGLRDPNEQFF.

The table lists this clonotype with a few counts. This rearrangement joins TRBV7-9 to TRBJ2-7, with D hard to call. Germline assignment: CDR1 SEHNR and CDR2 FQNEAQ (reference sequence). This CDR3 is 13 amino acids long. Trimming removed 3 bases from V and 5 bases from J, with 11 bases in between. CDR3 coding DNA: TGTGCCAGCAGCTTCCGTGCCGTGGACGAGCAGTACTTC. Protein product: CASSFRAVDEQYF.

The genes are TRBV11-2 and TRBJ2-7; maybe TRBD2 (6 bases). Judging by the DNA end, TRBJ2-5 fits better; the J call may be wrong. The CDR3 consists of 13 residues. CDR1 and CDR2 from the germline V gene are SGHAT and FQNNGV. The CDR3 nucleotides are TGTGCCAGCAGCAGGACTATTCAAGAGACCCAGTACTTC. Its protein product is CASSRTIQETQYF.

In this sample, this clonotype turned up a few times. V gene TRBV20-1 combines with J gene TRBJ1-5, with D possibly TRBD1 on 6 matching bases. This CDR3 has 14 amino acids. V lost 2 bases to trimming and J lost 4 bases, with 12 bases between them. Looked up from germline, CDR1 is DFQATT and CDR2 is SNEGSKA (reference sequence). The CDR3 coding sequence is TGCAGTGCTAGACATACAGGGATAAATCAGCCCCAGCATTTT. Protein: CSARHTGINQPQHF.

The chain recombines TRBV6-2 or TRBV6-3 with TRBJ2-7, with D hard to call. Germline V gene sequence: CDR1 MNHEY, CDR2 SVGEGT. With 2 bases removed from V and 1 base from J, the gap between germline ends came to 18 bases. This CDR3 is built from 17 residues. The CDR3: CASSYHPRTRGSYEQYF. CDR3 DNA sequence: TGTGCCAGCAGTTACCATCCCAGGACCCGAGGTTCCTACGAGCAGTACTTC.

This chain joins TRBV20-1 and TRBJ2-5; D remains unclear. The V gene's germline CDR1 is DFQATT and CDR2 SNEGSKA (reference sequence). The CDR3 spans 12 residues. The V gene lost 3 bases and the J gene lost 4 bases, with 9 bases spanning the gap. This chain's CDR3 is CSASQGGETQYF. The CDR3 bases are TGCAGTGCTAGTCAAGGTGGAGAGACCCAGTACTTC.

V gene TRBV29-1 combines with J gene TRBJ2-2, with D perhaps TRBD1 or TRBD2 (6 bases each). V lost 5 bases and J lost 7, with 14 bases in between. This CDR3 comprises 13 residues. Germline CDR1 SQVTM, CDR2 ANQGSEA. In DNA form, the CDR3 reads TGCAGCGTTCGGTCCGGGGGCGGCGGGGAGCTGTTTTTT. Its translation is CSVRSGGGGELFF.

This sequence joins TRBV29-1 and TRBJ2-7; TRBD2 agrees at 8 bases. The DNA end is a closer match to TRBJ2-5, so the J assignment may be wrong. The germline V gene encodes CDR1 SQVTM and CDR2 ANQGSEA. The CDR3 totals 12 residues. In DNA, the CDR3 is TGCAGCGTTACCAGCGGGAGTGAGACCCAGTACTTC. This sequence encodes CSVTSGSETQYF.

V is TRBV7-6 and J is TRBJ1-1; D not certain. The CDR3 runs to 15 residues. Germline-derived CDR1 and CDR2 are SGHVS and FNYEAQ. The V end lost 5 bases, the J end lost 3 bases, and 16 bases lay between the germline ends. CDR3 in DNA: TGTGCCAGCAGCCCGATACGCCGGGTTCACACTGAAGCTTTCTTT. As protein: CASSPIRRVHTEAFF.

V and J are TRBV20-1 and TRBJ2-3, with D perhaps matching TRBD1 (5 bases). This CDR3 has 14 amino acids. From germline, CDR1 is DFQATT and CDR2 SNEGSKA (reference sequence). Trimming cost V 6 bases and J 4 bases, with 17 bases left between them. CDR3 loop: CSAPGLGRPDTQYF. DNA for the CDR3: TGCAGTGCCCCCGGGCTGGGGCGACCAGATACGCAGTATTTT.

Many counts were recorded for this clonotype. This sequence joins TRBV20-1 and TRBJ2-5; 7 bases match TRBD2. The CDR3 contains 16 residues. Germline CDR1 is DFQATT and CDR2 is SNEGSKA (reference sequence). Germline trimming cut 2 bases from V and 1 base from J; bases unmatched to any gene: 10. CDR3 sequence: CSARFSRGGVQETQYF. CDR3 in DNA: TGCAGTGCTAGATTTTCGCGCGGGGGTGTCCAAGAGACCCAGTACTTC.

The chain links TRBV6-2 or TRBV6-3 to TRBJ2-1; D may be TRBD2 (6 bases). The V and J ends lost 2 bases and 7 bases respectively, with 15 bases between them. CDR1 and CDR2 (germline): MNHEY, SVGEGT. This CDR3 contains 15 residues. The CDR3 sequence: CASSYGGLASNEQFF. The CDR3 DNA reads TGTGCCAGCAGTTACGGAGGGCTAGCTTCGAATGAGCAGTTCTTC.